This is a list of T cell receptor beta chains from one sample in a study of blood T cell repertoires in COVID-19. TCRdb's copy holds only in-frame clones and misses some; the assay was immunoSEQ multiplex PCR. The sample lists around 43,000 clones; around 89% were seen once. The sequencing input was peripheral blood. Receptor source: a human donor in a cohort sampled during active COVID-19. CDR3s include the opening cysteine and the closing phenylalanine or tryptophan. D genes are given only for firm matches. Size is stated for part of the rows, as once, few or many counts, or as a class when the clone is expanded.

.	TRBV4-1	TRBJ2-1	TRBD2	CASSHTGLARGNEQFF	TGCGCCAGCAGCCACACAGGACTAGCGAGAGGGAATGAGCAGTTCTTC
.	TRBV19	TRBJ2-7	TRBD2	CASSAAGTRVSEQYF	TGTGCCAGTAGTGCTGCCGGGACTAGAGTTTCCGAGCAGTACTTC
.	TRBV19	TRBJ2-2	TRBD1	CATKDRSTGELFF	TGTGCCACCAAGGACAGGAGCACCGGGGAGCTGTTTTTT
.	TRBV7-9	TRBJ2-5	.	CASSSAGGGETQYF	TGTGCCAGCAGCTCCGCTGGGGGAGGAGAGACCCAGTACTTC
.	TRBV5-4	TRBJ2-1	TRBD2	CASSLPGIAGGHEQFF	TGTGCCAGCAGCTTACCGGGAATAGCGGGGGGGCATGAGCAGTTCTTC
once	TRBV5-4	TRBJ2-5	.	CASSLWGGQETQYF	TGTGCCAGCAGCTTGTGGGGCGGACAAGAGACCCAGTACTTC
.	TRBV15	TRBJ2-2	.	CATSRGKGAGRNTGELFF	TGTGCCACCAGCAGAGGTAAAGGCGCAGGGCGGAACACCGGGGAGCTGTTTTTT
.	TRBV4-2	TRBJ1-2	.	CASSQEGGTGAGYGYTF	TGTGCCAGCAGCCAAGAGGGGGGAACTGGGGCAGGCTATGGCTACACCTTC
.	TRBV5-8	TRBJ1-5	TRBD1	CASSPMPQGIQPQHF	TGTGCCAGCAGCCCCATGCCACAGGGGATACAGCCCCAGCATTTT
once	TRBV7-2	TRBJ2-3	TRBD2	CASSPGTSGTPPRTQYF	TGTGCCAGCAGCCCTGGGACTAGCGGGACTCCCCCAAGGACGCAGTATTTT
once	TRBV18	TRBJ2-5	.	CASSPSDRKETQYF	TGTGCCAGCTCACCTTCTGACAGAAAAGAGACCCAGTACTTC
.	TRBV7-9	TRBJ2-7	TRBD1	CASSFRRGFSEQYF	TGTGCCAGCAGCTTTCGCAGGGGGTTCAGCGAGCAGTACTTC
.	TRBV5-1	TRBJ2-1	TRBD2	CASSWVLRGDTYNEQFF	TGCGCCAGCAGCTGGGTCTTGCGGGGGGACACATACAATGAGCAGTTCTTC
.	TRBV30	TRBJ1-5	.	CAWSTTGQRPQHF	TGTGCCTGGAGTACGACAGGTCAACGGCCCCAGCATTTT
.	TRBV11-1	TRBJ2-1	.	CASSRAGETYNEQFF	TGTGCCAGCAGCCGGGCGGGTGAAACCTACAATGAGCAGTTCTTC
.	TRBV2	TRBJ2-7	.	CARGRGATYEQYF	TGTGCCAGAGGACGGGGGGCCACCTACGAGCAGTACTTC
.	TRBV18	TRBJ1-2	.	CASSRSSTGPQGPLANYGYTF	TGTGCCAGCTCCCGCAGCTCGACTGGACCACAGGGACCTTTGGCTAACTATGGCTACACCTTC
.	TRBV15	TRBJ1-5	.	CATSVELHEPQHF	TGTGCCACCAGCGTGGAGCTGCATGAGCCCCAGCATTTT
.	TRBV6-2/TRBV6-3	TRBJ1-1	TRBD1	CASSLPTGRGVTEAFF	TGTGCCAGCAGTTTACCGACAGGGCGTGGGGTCACTGAAGCTTTCTTT
.	TRBV6-5	TRBJ1-5	.	CASGGGNQPQHF	TGTGCCAGCGGGGGGGGAAATCAGCCCCAGCATTTT
.	TRBV7-7	TRBJ2-7	TRBD1	CASSQGQGGYEQYF	TGTGCCAGCAGCCAAGGACAGGGGGGCTACGAGCAGTACTTC
.	TRBV5-1	TRBJ1-2	.	CASSLKSPGGGYTF	TGCGCCAGCAGCTTGAAGTCCCCCGGGGGGGGCTACACCTTC
.	TRBV9	TRBJ2-3	.	CASSVTSTDTQYF	TGTGCCAGCAGCGTTACTAGCACAGATACGCAGTATTTT
.	TRBV3-1/TRBV3-2	TRBJ2-1	TRBD2	CASSLTSGGGNEQFF	TGTGCCAGCAGCCTAACTAGCGGGGGGGGTAATGAGCAGTTCTTC
few	TRBV7-2	TRBJ2-7	TRBD1	CASSFSWDRLYF	TGTGCCAGCAGCTTCTCTTGGGACAGGTTATACTTC
.	TRBV2	TRBJ1-5	.	CASSADIFNQPQHF	TGTGCCAGCAGTGCGGACATTTTCAATCAGCCCCAGCATTTT
.	TRBV19	TRBJ2-5	TRBD2	CASSKGLAETQYF	TGTGCCAGTAGTAAGGGACTAGCGGAGACCCAGTACTTC
.	TRBV11-2	TRBJ1-5	.	CASSLGGGGNQPQHF	TGTGCCAGCAGCTTAGGAGGGGGGGGCAATCAGCCCCAGCATTTT
few	TRBV15	TRBJ1-5	.	CATSRRTGGRRNQPQHF	TGTGCCACCAGCAGAAGAACAGGAGGGAGACGCAATCAGCCCCAGCATTTT
.	TRBV13	TRBJ2-2	.	CASSARRTGEDTGELFF	TGTGCCAGCAGCGCTCGAAGAACAGGGGAGGACACCGGGGAGCTGTTTTTT
once	TRBV12-2	TRBJ1-2	.	CASRTPGQYGYTF	TGTGCAAGTCGCACACCGGGACAGTATGGCTACACCTTC
.	TRBV19	TRBJ2-1	TRBD2	CASSTLAGLSTGEQFF	TGTGCCAGTAGCACATTAGCGGGCCTCTCTACAGGTGAGCAGTTCTTC
.	TRBV5-4	TRBJ1-6	TRBD1	CASSIQGAYSPLHF	TGTGCCAGCAGTATACAGGGGGCTTATTCACCCCTCCACTTT
.	TRBV7-9	TRBJ2-5	TRBD1	CASSPGQGETQYF	TGTGCCAGCAGCCCCGGACAGGGAGAGACCCAGTACTTC